The entry below gives a single T cell receptor beta chain sequence along with its context. V lost 8 bases and J lost 5, with 15 bases in between. The CDR3 is 13 amino acids. Germline V gene lookup returns CDR1 MGHDK and CDR2 SYGVNS. The sample originates from a study of blood T cell dynamics during melanoma immunotherapy. The overall study: Metastatic melanoma patients received first-line pembrolizumab or nivolumab plus ipilimumab.

Each bulk PBMC sample had roughly 350 ng DNA loaded. The data were produced by immunoSEQ multiplex PCR, yet TCRdb's version contains in-frame clones alone and is incomplete. In the table there are roughly 10,000 clones, 80% to 90% of which are singletons. Stated time point: pre-treatment baseline. Sampling occurred pretreatment (T0) and at week 3 (W3), after cycle one of checkpoint blockade. This specimen consisted of blood, obtained from a patient treated with checkpoint blockade. This sequence was found in a human donor with melanoma. This chain links TRBV25-1 with TRBJ1-1; unclear D gene. The CDR3, as DNA: TGTGCCAGCTCCGGACGGGTAGGGACTGAAGCTTTCTTT. Encoded protein: CASSGRVGTEAFF.